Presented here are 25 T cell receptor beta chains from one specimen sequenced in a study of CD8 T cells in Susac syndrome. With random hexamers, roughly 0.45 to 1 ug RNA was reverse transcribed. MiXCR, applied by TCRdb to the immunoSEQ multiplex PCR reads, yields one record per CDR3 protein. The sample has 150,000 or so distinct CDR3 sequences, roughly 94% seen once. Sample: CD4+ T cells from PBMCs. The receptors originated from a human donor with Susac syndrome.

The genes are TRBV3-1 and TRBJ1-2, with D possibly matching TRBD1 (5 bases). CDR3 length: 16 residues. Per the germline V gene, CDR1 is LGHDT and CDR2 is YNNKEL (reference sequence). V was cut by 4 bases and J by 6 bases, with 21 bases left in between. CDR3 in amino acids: CASSPPLIRGGDGYTF. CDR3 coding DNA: TGTGCCAGCAGCCCCCCTCTTATTCGTGGGGGTGATGGCTACACCTTC.

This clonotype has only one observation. The CDR3 loop is CASSWDSGTEAFF. Here the CDR3 DNA reads TGTGCCAGCAGCTGGGACAGTGGCACTGAAGCTTTCTTT. This chain links TRBV21-1 with TRBJ1-1; the table's D call TRBD1 went unverified against the DNA. TRBV21-1 is reported as a pseudogene. CDR3 size: 13 residues.

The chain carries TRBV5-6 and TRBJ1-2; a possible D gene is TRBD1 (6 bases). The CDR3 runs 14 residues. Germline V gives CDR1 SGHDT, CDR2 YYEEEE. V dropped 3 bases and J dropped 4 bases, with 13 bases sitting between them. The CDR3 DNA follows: TGTGCCAGCAGCTCACAGGGCGGGGTCTATGGCTACACCTTC. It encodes CASSSQGGVYGYTF.

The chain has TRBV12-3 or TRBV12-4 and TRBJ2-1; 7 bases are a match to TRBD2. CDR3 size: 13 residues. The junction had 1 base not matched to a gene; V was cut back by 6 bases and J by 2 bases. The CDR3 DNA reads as TGTGCCAGCAGCGCGGGGGCCTACAATGAGCAGTTCTTC. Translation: CASSAGAYNEQFF.

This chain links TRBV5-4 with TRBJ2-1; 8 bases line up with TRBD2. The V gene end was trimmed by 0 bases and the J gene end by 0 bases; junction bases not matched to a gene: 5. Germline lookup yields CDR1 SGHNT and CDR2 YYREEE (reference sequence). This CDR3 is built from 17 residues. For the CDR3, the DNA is TGTGCCAGCAGCTTGGGTGGACTAGCCCTCTCCTACAATGAGCAGTTCTTC. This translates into CASSLGGLALSYNEQFF.

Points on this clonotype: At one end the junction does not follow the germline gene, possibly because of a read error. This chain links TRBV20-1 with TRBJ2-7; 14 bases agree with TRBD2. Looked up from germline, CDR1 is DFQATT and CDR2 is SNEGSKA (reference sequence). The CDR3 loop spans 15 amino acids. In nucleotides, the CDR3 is TGCAGTGCCAGAGGACTAGCGGGGGGAGCCTACGAGCAGTACTTC. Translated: CSARGLAGGAYEQYF.

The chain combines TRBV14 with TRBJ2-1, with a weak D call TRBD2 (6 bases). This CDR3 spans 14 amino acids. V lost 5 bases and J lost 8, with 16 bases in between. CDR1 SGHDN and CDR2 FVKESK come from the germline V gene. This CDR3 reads CASSRASSVDEQFF. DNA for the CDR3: TGTGCCAGCAGCAGGGCCTCTAGCGTCGATGAGCAGTTCTTC.

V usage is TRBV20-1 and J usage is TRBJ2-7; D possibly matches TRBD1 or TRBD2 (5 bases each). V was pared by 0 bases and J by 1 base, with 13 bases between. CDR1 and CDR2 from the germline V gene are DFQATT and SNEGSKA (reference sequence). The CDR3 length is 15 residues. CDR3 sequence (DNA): TGCAGTGCTAGAGATCGAGGGGCGCGGTCCTACGAGCAGTACTTC. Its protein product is CSARDRGARSYEQYF.

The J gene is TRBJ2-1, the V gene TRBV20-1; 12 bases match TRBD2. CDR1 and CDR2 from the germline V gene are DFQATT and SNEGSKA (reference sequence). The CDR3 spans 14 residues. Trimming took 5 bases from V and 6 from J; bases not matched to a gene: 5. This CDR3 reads CSAPGLAGTNEQFF. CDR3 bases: TGCAGTGCTCCAGGACTAGCGGGAACCAATGAGCAGTTCTTC.

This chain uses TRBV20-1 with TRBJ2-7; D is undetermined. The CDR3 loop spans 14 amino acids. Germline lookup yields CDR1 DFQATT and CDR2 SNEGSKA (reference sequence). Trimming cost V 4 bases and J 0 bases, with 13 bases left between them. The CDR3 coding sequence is TGCAGTGCTAAGGAAAAGCCCTTCTCCTACGAGCAGTACTTC. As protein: CSAKEKPFSYEQYF.

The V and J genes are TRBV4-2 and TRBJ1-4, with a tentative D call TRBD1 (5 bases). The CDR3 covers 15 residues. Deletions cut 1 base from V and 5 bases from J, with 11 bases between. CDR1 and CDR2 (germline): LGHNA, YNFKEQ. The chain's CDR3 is CASSQGTGGNEKLFF. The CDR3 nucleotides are TGTGCCAGCAGCCAAGGCACAGGAGGGAATGAAAAACTGTTTTTT.

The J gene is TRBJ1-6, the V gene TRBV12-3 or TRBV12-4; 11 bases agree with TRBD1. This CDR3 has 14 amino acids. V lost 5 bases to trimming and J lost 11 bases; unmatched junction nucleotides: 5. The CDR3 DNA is TGTGCCAGCAGTCGAGGACAGGGGGCGGCACCCCTCCACTTT. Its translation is CASSRGQGAAPLHF.

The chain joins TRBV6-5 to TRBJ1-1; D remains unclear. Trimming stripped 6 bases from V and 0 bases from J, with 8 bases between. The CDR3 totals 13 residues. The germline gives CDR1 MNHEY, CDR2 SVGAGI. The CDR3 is CASSNMVNTEAFF. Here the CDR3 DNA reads TGTGCCAGCAGCAACATGGTGAACACTGAAGCTTTCTTT.

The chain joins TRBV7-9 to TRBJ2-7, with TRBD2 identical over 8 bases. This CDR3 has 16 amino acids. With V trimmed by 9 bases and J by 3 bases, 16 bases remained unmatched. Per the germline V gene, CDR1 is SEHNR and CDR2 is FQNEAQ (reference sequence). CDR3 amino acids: CARGGGVAGGGYEQYF. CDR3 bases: TGTGCCAGAGGGGGAGGCGTCGCGGGAGGAGGCTACGAGCAGTACTTC.

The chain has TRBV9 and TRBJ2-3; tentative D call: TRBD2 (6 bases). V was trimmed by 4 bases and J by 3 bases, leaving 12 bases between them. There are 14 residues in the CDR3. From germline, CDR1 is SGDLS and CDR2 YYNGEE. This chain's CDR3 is CASSPRTTTDTQYF. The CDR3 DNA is TGTGCCAGCAGCCCACGGACTACAACAGATACGCAGTATTTT.

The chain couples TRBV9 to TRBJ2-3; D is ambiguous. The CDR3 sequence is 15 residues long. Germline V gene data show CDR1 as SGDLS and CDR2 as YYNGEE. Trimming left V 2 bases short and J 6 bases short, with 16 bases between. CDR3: CASSVSVGPADTQYF. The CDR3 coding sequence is TGTGCCAGCAGCGTCTCGGTCGGCCCGGCGGATACGCAGTATTTT.

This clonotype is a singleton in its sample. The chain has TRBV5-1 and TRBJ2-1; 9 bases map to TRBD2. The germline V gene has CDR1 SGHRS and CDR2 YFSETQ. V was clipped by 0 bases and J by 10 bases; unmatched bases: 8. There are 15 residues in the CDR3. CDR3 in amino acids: CASSLARLAEGEQFF. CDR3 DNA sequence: TGCGCCAGCAGCTTGGCCCGACTAGCGGAGGGGGAGCAGTTCTTC.

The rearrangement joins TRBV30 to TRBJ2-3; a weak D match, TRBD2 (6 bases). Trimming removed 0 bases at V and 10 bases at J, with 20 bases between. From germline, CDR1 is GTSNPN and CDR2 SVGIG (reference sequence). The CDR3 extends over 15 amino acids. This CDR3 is CAWSVKTGRQPAQYF. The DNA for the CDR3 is TGTGCCTGGAGTGTGAAGACGGGGAGGCAGCCGGCGCAGTATTTT.

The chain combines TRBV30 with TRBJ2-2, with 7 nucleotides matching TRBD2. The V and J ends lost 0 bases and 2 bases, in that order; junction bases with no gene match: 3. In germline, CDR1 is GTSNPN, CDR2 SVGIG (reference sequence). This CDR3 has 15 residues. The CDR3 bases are TGTGCCTGGAGTGTGCGGGGGATTAACACCGGGGAGCTGTTTTTT. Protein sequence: CAWSVRGINTGELFF.

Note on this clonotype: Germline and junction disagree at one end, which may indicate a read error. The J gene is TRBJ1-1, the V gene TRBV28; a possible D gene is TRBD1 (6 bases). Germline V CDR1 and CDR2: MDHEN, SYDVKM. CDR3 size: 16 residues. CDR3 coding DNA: TGTGCCAGCACTTTAGCGTCAGGGGCTATGAACACTGAAGCTTTCTTT. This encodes CASTLASGAMNTEAFF.

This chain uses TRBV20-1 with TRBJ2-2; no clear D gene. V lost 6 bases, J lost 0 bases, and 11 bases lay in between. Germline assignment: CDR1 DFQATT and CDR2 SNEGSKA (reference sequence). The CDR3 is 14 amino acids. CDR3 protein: CSAAWVSNTGELFF. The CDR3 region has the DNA TGCAGTGCCGCCTGGGTATCGAACACCGGGGAGCTGTTTTTT.

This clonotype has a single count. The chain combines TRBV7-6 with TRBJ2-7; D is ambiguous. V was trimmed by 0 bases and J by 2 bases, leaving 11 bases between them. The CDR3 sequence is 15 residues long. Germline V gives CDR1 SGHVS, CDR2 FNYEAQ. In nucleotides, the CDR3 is TGTGCCAGCAGCTTAGCGAGTGGGAATCCCTACGAGCAGTACTTC. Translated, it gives CASSLASGNPYEQYF. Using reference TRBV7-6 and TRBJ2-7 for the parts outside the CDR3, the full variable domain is GAGVSQSPRYKVTKRGQDVALRCDPISGHVSLYWYRQALGQGPEFLTYFNYEAQQDKSGLPNDRFSAERPEGSISTLTIQRTEQRDSAMYRCASSLASGNPYEQYFGPGTRLTVT.

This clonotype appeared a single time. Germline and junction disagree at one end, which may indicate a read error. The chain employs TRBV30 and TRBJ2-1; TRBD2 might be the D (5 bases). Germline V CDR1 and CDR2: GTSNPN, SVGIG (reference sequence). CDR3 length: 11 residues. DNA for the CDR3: TGTGCCTGGAGTGTACCCGCGGGCCAGGTCTTC. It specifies CAWSVPAGQVF.

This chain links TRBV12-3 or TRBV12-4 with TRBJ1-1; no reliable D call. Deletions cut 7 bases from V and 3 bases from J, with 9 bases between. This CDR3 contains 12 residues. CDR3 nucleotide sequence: TGTGCCAGCAAACTCGGGGACACTGAAGCTTTCTTT. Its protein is CASKLGDTEAFF.

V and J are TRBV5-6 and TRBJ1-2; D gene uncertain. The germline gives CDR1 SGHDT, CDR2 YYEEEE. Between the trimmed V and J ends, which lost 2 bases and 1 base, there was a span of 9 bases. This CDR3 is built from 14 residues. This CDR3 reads CASSFGGVNYGYTF. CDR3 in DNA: TGTGCCAGCAGCTTCGGTGGGGTTAACTATGGCTACACCTTC.